These 27 T cell receptor beta chains were sequenced from one sample in a study of T cell repertoires in ileal Crohn's disease (dated by TCRdb to the late 2010s). The protocol used for the library was the immunoSEQ multiplex PCR assay. TCRdb obtained this table from immuneACCESS and retained in-frame rearrangements with V and J assigned. These tables miss some clones; where compared with another copy, unresolved V genes account for less than half of the shortfall, and the remainder is unexplained. The sample table shows about 14,000 clones, and approximately 81% are seen once. The top ten clonotypes cover 6.5% of the sample. The material sequenced was ileal tissue. The source of these receptors is an adult with Crohn's disease.

The genes are TRBV6-5 and TRBJ2-1; D not certain. The CDR3 loop spans 13 amino acids. V lost 5 bases, J lost 1 base, and 6 bases lay in between. Germline V CDR1 and CDR2: MNHEY, SVGAGI. CDR3 residues: CASSPVSYNEQFF. The CDR3 DNA sequence: TGTGCCAGCAGTCCCGTGTCCTACAATGAGCAGTTCTTC.

The rearrangement links TRBV6-1 to TRBJ2-1; 8 nucleotides match TRBD2. Germline CDR1 and CDR2: MNHNS and SASEGT. V trimming: 5 bases; J trimming: 7 bases; junction bases outside the gene matches: 10. This CDR3 region has 15 residues. CDR3 residues: CASSSGSGRGNEQFF. CDR3 DNA sequence: TGTGCCAGCAGTTCCGGGAGCGGGAGAGGAAATGAGCAGTTCTTC.

The V call is TRBV5-6, the J call TRBJ2-7; D is perhaps TRBD1 (6 bases). Trimming left V 4 bases short and J 2 bases short, with 10 bases between. This CDR3 spans 13 amino acids. Germline assignment: CDR1 SGHDT and CDR2 YYEEEE. The DNA for the CDR3 is TGTGCCAGCAGCCCCACAGGGACCTACGAGCAGTACTTC. Protein product: CASSPTGTYEQYF. The full variable domain, its missing parts supplied by reference TRBV5-6 and TRBJ2-7, is DAGVTQSPTHLIKTRGQQVTLRCSPKSGHDTVSWYQQALGQGPQFIFQYYEEEERQRGNFPDRFSGHQFPNYSSELNVNALLLGDSALYLCASSPTGTYEQYFGPGTRLTVT.

The chain employs TRBV6-4 and TRBJ2-1; 7 positions match TRBD2. This CDR3 is 15 amino acids long. Germline V gives CDR1 MRHNA, CDR2 SNTAGT. Unmatched junction bases numbered 3, after V lost 0 bases and J lost 4 bases. CDR3 in amino acids: CASSDSGGGYNEQFF. CDR3 in DNA: TGTGCCAGCAGTGACTCCGGCGGGGGTTACAATGAGCAGTTCTTC.

The chain links TRBV6-6 to TRBJ2-3; no firm D call. The germline gives CDR1 MNHNY, CDR2 SVGAGI (reference sequence). With 10 bases removed from V and 2 bases from J, the gap between germline ends came to 16 bases. The CDR3 extends over 14 amino acids. CDR3 nucleotide sequence: TGTGCCACCAAACTCCAATTCTTCACAGATACGCAGTATTTT. Translated: CATKLQFFTDTQYF.

This clone turned up a few times. The chain recombines TRBV4-2 with TRBJ1-5, with D unclear. Germline V gene lookup returns CDR1 LGHNA and CDR2 YNFKEQ. This CDR3 contains 15 residues. The V and J ends lost 0 bases and 2 bases respectively, with 8 bases between them. CDR3 sequence: CASSQDPIGNQPQHF. The CDR3 region has the DNA TGTGCCAGCAGCCAAGACCCCATTGGCAATCAGCCCCAGCATTTT.

V and J are TRBV7-2 and TRBJ1-1; 7 bases agree with TRBD1. This CDR3 contains 15 residues. In germline, CDR1 is SGHTA, CDR2 FQGNSA. V lost 1 base to trimming and J lost 5 bases; unmatched junction nucleotides: 7. DNA for the CDR3: TGTGCCAGCAGCTTAGACAGGGGCCCCAGGACTGAAGCTTTCTTT. Residues: CASSLDRGPRTEAFF. Looking up the rest from reference TRBV7-2 and TRBJ1-1 gives the full variable domain: GAGVSQSPSNKVTEKGKDVELRCDPISGHTALYWYRQSLGQGLEFLIYFQGNSAPDKSGLPSDRFSAERTGGSVSTLTIQRTQQEDSAVYLCASSLDRGPRTEAFFGQGTRLTVV.

As for this clone: One junction end does not reproduce the germline sequence, and a read error may be involved. This chain links TRBV29-1 with TRBJ2-2, with TRBD1 identical over 12 bases. CDR1 and CDR2 (germline): SQVTM, ANQGSEA. The CDR3 consists of 14 residues. Here the CDR3 reads CGVGGTGGAGELFF. The DNA for the CDR3 is TGCGGCGTGGGGGGGACAGGGGGCGCGGGGGAGCTGTTTTTT.

The chain links TRBV11-2 to TRBJ2-7; TRBD1 matches at 7 bases. Germline V lookup: CDR1 SGHAT, CDR2 FQNNGV. V shed 1 base, J shed 0 bases, and the junction held 3 bases outside the gene matches. The CDR3 extends over 15 amino acids. The CDR3 bases are TGTGCCAGCAGCTTAGTACGGGACAGCTCCTACGAGCAGTACTTC. This translates into CASSLVRDSSYEQYF.

This clone was counted once. The chain employs TRBV18 and TRBJ2-1; 8 bases fit TRBD1. The V segment lost 3 bases and the J segment 5 bases; nucleotides outside the gene matches: 6. Germline V CDR1 and CDR2: KGHSH, LQKENI. This CDR3 contains 15 residues. The CDR3 bases are TGTGCCAGCTCACCCAGGGGGCGAGTACACAATGAGCAGTTCTTC. Its translation: CASSPRGRVHNEQFF.

This clone occurred a few times. The chain combines TRBV10-3 with TRBJ2-2, with 13 bases matching TRBD2. The V segment lost 0 bases and the J segment 3 bases; nucleotides outside the gene matches: 7. Germline V lookup: CDR1 ENHRY, CDR2 SYGVKD. CDR3 length: 19 residues. The CDR3: CAISESATSGRVDTGELFF. The DNA for the CDR3 is TGTGCCATCAGTGAGTCGGCTACTAGCGGGAGGGTCGACACCGGGGAGCTGTTTTTT.

The chain employs TRBV10-3 and TRBJ1-2; tentatively, D is TRBD1 (6 bases). CDR3 length: 13 amino acids. Germline lookup yields CDR1 ENHRY and CDR2 SYGVKD. V was shortened by 6 bases and J by 4 bases, with 12 bases between the two germline ends. In DNA form, the CDR3 reads TGTGCCATCAGCCGACAGGCCCTCTATGGCTACACCTTC. Amino acids: CAISRQALYGYTF.

The V and J genes are TRBV6-5 and TRBJ1-5, with 7 bases aligning to TRBD1. The CDR3 spans 15 residues. Trimming took 6 bases from V and 6 from J; bases not matched to a gene: 11. The V gene's germline CDR1 is MNHEY and CDR2 SVGAGI. CDR3 bases: TGTGCCAGCAGCCCTGGGACAGATTTATTTCAGCCCCAGCATTTT. Its translation: CASSPGTDLFQPQHF.

This clone was seen only once. The V gene is TRBV5-4, the J gene TRBJ2-6, with D tentatively TRBD2 (5 bases). The CDR3 consists of 16 residues. Deletions cut 4 bases from V and 0 bases from J, with 11 bases between. The germline V gene encodes CDR1 SGHNT and CDR2 YYREEE (reference sequence). CDR3 sequence reads: CASSTNAGSGANVLTF. The DNA for the CDR3 is TGTGCCAGCAGCACTAATGCGGGCTCTGGGGCCAACGTCCTGACTTTC.

To note about this clone: Other DNA sequences of this sample code for an identical CDR3. The V call is TRBV5-1, the J call TRBJ2-7; D might be TRBD1 (6 bases). V was shortened by 4 bases and J by 1 base, with 24 bases between the two germline ends. There are 18 residues in the CDR3. CDR1 is SGHRS and CDR2 is YFSETQ in the germline V gene. This CDR3 reads CASSRTTQGIVRSYEQYF. The CDR3 DNA follows: TGCGCCAGCAGCAGGACCACCCAGGGGATAGTACGGTCCTACGAGCAGTACTTC.

This clone has a handful of counts. The genes are TRBV7-6 and TRBJ1-5; tentative D call: TRBD1 (6 bases). This CDR3 is built from 16 residues. CDR1 is SGHVS, CDR2 FNYEAQ, per germline. V was shortened by 5 bases and J by 0 bases, with 14 bases between the two germline ends. The CDR3 region has the DNA TGTGCCAGCAGCCCATTCCAGGGGTATAGCAATCAGCCCCAGCATTTT. Protein sequence: CASSPFQGYSNQPQHF.

The chain couples TRBV6-6 to TRBJ1-1; weak D call: TRBD1 (6 bases). Germline V gene data show CDR1 as MNHNY and CDR2 as SVGAGI (reference sequence). Trimming cost V 5 bases and J 6 bases, with 10 bases left between them. The CDR3 contains 12 residues. The CDR3 DNA reads TGTGCCAGCAGTAGACAGGAATCTGAAGCTTTCTTT. It translates to CASSRQESEAFF.

The chain couples TRBV15 to TRBJ2-1; 10 bases are a match to TRBD2. Per germline, CDR1 LNHNV and CDR2 YYDKDF (reference sequence). The CDR3 consists of 16 residues. Trimming cost V 3 bases and J 2 bases; bases outside gene matches: 4. The CDR3: CATSSGLAATYNEQFF. CDR3 bases: TGTGCCACCAGCAGCGGACTAGCGGCAACCTACAATGAGCAGTTCTTC. Looking up the rest from reference TRBV15 and TRBJ2-1 gives the full variable domain: DAMVIQNPRYQVTQFGKPVTLSCSQTLNHNVMYWYQQKSSQAPKLLFHYYDKDFNNEADTPDNFQSRRPNTSFCFLDIRSPGLGDTAMYLCATSSGLAATYNEQFFGPGTRLTVL.

The chain couples TRBV19 to TRBJ1-1; 9 bases agree with TRBD1. Unmatched junction bases numbered 8, after V lost 5 bases and J lost 4 bases. The CDR3 consists of 15 residues. CDR1 is LNHDA and CDR2 is SQIVND in the germline V gene (reference sequence). CDR3 residues: CASSPRTGEVTEAFF. Written as DNA, the CDR3 is TGTGCCAGTAGTCCCCGGACAGGGGAAGTCACTGAAGCTTTCTTT.

For the CDR3, the DNA is TGTGCCAGCAGTCAACAGGGACCGGCTAACTATGGCTACACCTTC. Its translation is CASSQQGPANYGYTF. The rearrangement uses TRBV6-6 and TRBJ1-2; D possibly corresponds to TRBD1 (6 bases). This CDR3 comprises 15 residues. The V end lost 5 bases, the J end lost 0 bases, and 13 bases lay between the germline ends. Germline loops: CDR1 MNHNY, CDR2 SVGAGI (reference sequence).

The sample holds a few counts of this clone. The chain uses TRBV28 and TRBJ1-5, with a weak D call TRBD1 (5 bases). The V gene lost 7 bases and the J gene lost 8 bases, with 12 bases spanning the gap. Germline CDR1 and CDR2: MDHEN and SYDVKM. The CDR3 has 12 residues. CDR3 region: CASMNGGEPQHF. For the CDR3, the DNA is TGTGCCAGCATGAATGGGGGGGAGCCCCAGCATTTT. The full variable domain, with the rest looked up from reference TRBV28 and TRBJ1-5, is DVKVTQSSRYLVKRTGEKVFLECVQDMDHENMFWYRQDPGLGLRLIYFSYDVKMKEKGDIPEGYSVSREKKERFSLILESASTNQTSMYLCASMNGGEPQHFGDGTRLSIL.

The V call is TRBV5-1, the J call TRBJ2-7, with 7 bases fitting TRBD1. Germline assignment: CDR1 SGHRS and CDR2 YFSETQ. After removal of 0 bases from V and 2 bases from J, the junction contained 5 bases not matched to a gene. The length of the CDR3 is 15 residues. The CDR3 bases are TGCGCCAGCAGCTTGGGACAGGGCGGAACCTACGAGCAGTACTTC. Protein product: CASSLGQGGTYEQYF. Looking up the rest from reference TRBV5-1 and TRBJ2-7 gives the full variable domain: KAGVTQTPRYLIKTRGQQVTLSCSPISGHRSVSWYQQTPGQGLQFLFEYFSETQRNKGNFPGRFSGRQFSNSRSEMNVSTLELGDSALYLCASSLGQGGTYEQYFGPGTRLTVT.

The rearrangement uses TRBV28 and TRBJ2-7, with 7 bases identical to TRBD2. V shed 5 bases, J shed 0 bases, and the junction held 13 bases outside the gene matches. Looked up from germline, CDR1 is MDHEN and CDR2 is SYDVKM. The CDR3 is made up of 17 amino acids. Here the CDR3 reads CASSGPLGGLSSYEQYF. The CDR3 DNA reads TGTGCCAGCAGTGGCCCCCTGGGAGGGCTTTCCTCCTACGAGCAGTACTTC.

V gene TRBV29-1 combines with J gene TRBJ1-1, with no clear D. Per the germline V gene, CDR1 is SQVTM and CDR2 is ANQGSEA. Trimming removed 4 bases at V and 1 base at J, with 10 bases between. This CDR3 region has 13 residues. CDR3 residues: CSVGSGWNTEAFF. The CDR3 DNA reads TGCAGCGTTGGCTCCGGTTGGAACACTGAAGCTTTCTTT.

V and J are TRBV11-2 and TRBJ2-6, with D uncertain. Trimming shortened V by 2 bases and J by 1 base, and 9 bases separated the two germline ends. This CDR3 comprises 16 residues. Per germline, CDR1 SGHAT and CDR2 FQNNGV. CDR3 protein: CASSLNQISGANVLTF. The CDR3 DNA follows: TGTGCCAGCAGCTTAAATCAAATTTCTGGGGCCAACGTCCTGACTTTC.

The J gene is TRBJ2-1, the V gene TRBV7-2, with TRBD2 matching 8 bases. CDR3 size: 15 residues. V dropped 2 bases and J dropped 9; count of bases not matched to a gene: 9. CDR1 and CDR2 (germline): SGHTA, FQGNSA. This CDR3 reads CASSLFGGAGSEQFF. DNA for the CDR3: TGTGCCAGCAGCTTATTCGGGGGGGCGGGCAGTGAGCAGTTCTTC. The variable domain in full, with the rest retrieved from reference TRBV7-2 and TRBJ2-1, is GAGVSQSPSNKVTEKGKDVELRCDPISGHTALYWYRQSLGQGLEFLIYFQGNSAPDKSGLPSDRFSAERTGGSVSTLTIQRTQQEDSAVYLCASSLFGGAGSEQFFGPGTRLTVL.

The V call is TRBV19, the J call TRBJ1-3; 8 bases fit TRBD1. Unmatched junction bases numbered 3, after V lost 6 bases and J lost 2 bases. The length of the CDR3 is 14 residues. The V gene's germline CDR1 is LNHDA and CDR2 SQIVND (reference sequence). The CDR3 loop reads CASSRGLTGNTIYF. The CDR3, as DNA: TGTGCCAGTAGCAGGGGGCTAACTGGAAACACCATATATTTT.